This T cell receptor beta chain is from a study of memory CD4+ T cells and cytomegalovirus serostatus. Study at large: Of the healthy Belgian adults, 9 were CMV seropositive and 24 seronegative. Study-wide results and limits: Each of 67 CMV-associated TCRbeta sequences occurred in one to five individuals.

Generated by immunoSEQ multiplex PCR, the TCRdb table keeps only in-frame clones and is missing some. The sample carries some 46,000 clones, under 85% recorded once. Comment on this clone: Its antigen remains unidentified.

The sort gate was single viable CD3+CD4+CD8-CD45RO+ cells for memory CD4+ T cells. Germline V gives CDR1 SGHNT, CDR2 YYREEE (reference sequence). V shed 0 bases and J shed 0 bases, with 8 bases lying between them. CDR3 length: 15 amino acids. Input material: memory CD4+ T cells from blood. This TCR was recovered from an adult in good health and CMV-seronegative. The V call is TRBV5-4, the J call TRBJ2-3; D call uncertain. The CDR3 region has the DNA TGTGCCAGCAGCTTGGGACAAGCTAGCACAGATACGCAGTATTTT. Translating gives CASSLGQASTDTQYF.